The 9 T cell receptor beta chains given below trace back to one sample, sequenced in a study of cytomegalovirus exposure and HLA in healthy donors. PCR used 60 Vbeta primers and 13 Jbeta primers. Some clones are missing from TCRdb's copy, which holds only in-frame ones; the method was immunoSEQ multiplex PCR. The data hold a few hundred thousand clones, with nearly 95% observed a single time. Material: PBMCs. The origin of the receptors is a girl aged 2 to 10 in good health and CMV-seronegative.

The chain joins TRBV28 to TRBJ1-6, with a possible D match to TRBD1 (6 bases). Trimming took off 6 bases at V and 4 bases at J, with 19 bases between the two ends. The CDR3 totals 17 residues. The V gene's germline CDR1 is MDHEN and CDR2 SYDVKM. For the CDR3, the DNA is TGTGCCAGCAGCCCGGGGGGCCCAGGACAATATAATTCACCCCTCCACTTT. Residues: CASSPGGPGQYNSPLHF. Full variable domain (missing parts from reference TRBV28 and TRBJ1-6): DVKVTQSSRYLVKRTGEKVFLECVQDMDHENMFWYRQDPGLGLRLIYFSYDVKMKEKGDIPEGYSVSREKKERFSLILESASTNQTSMYLCASSPGGPGQYNSPLHFGNGTRLTVT.

This clone was counted between two and nine times. The genes are TRBV10-3 and TRBJ1-2; D is uncertain. V lost 5 bases and J 4 bases, leaving 5 bases between the germline ends. Germline V gene sequence: CDR1 ENHRY, CDR2 SYGVKD. The CDR3 spans 11 residues. The DNA of the CDR3 is TGTGCCATCAGTAACAGCTATGGCTACACCTTC. This codes for CAISNSYGYTF.

The chain recombines TRBV5-1 with TRBJ2-5; 11 bases match TRBD2. The CDR3 is 13 residues long. Germline CDR1 is SGHRS and CDR2 is YFSETQ. V trimming: 5 bases; J trimming: 3 bases; junction bases outside the gene matches: 0. The CDR3 sequence is CASRTSGEETQYF. CDR3 nucleotides: TGCGCCAGCAGGACTAGCGGGGAAGAGACCCAGTACTTC.

This chain joins TRBV27 and TRBJ1-2; the D is unclear. This CDR3 is 14 amino acids long. Germline V gives CDR1 MNHEY, CDR2 SMNVEV (reference sequence). Deletions cut 4 bases from V and 1 base from J, with 10 bases between. The CDR3 sequence is CASSSYRDNYGYTF. As DNA, the CDR3 is TGTGCCAGCAGTTCTTACAGAGATAACTATGGCTACACCTTC.

The chain has TRBV13 and TRBJ2-5; 14 bases fit TRBD2. This CDR3 has 17 amino acids. V lost 5 bases, J lost 1 base, and 6 bases stayed unmatched. From germline, CDR1 is PRHDT and CDR2 FYEKMQ (reference sequence). Written as DNA, the CDR3 is TGTGCCAGCAGCCTTGGGACTAGCGGGGGACTCCAAGAGACCCAGTACTTC. Protein: CASSLGTSGGLQETQYF.

The rearrangement uses TRBV19 and TRBJ2-7, with D tentatively TRBD2 (5 bases). The CDR3 is made up of 15 amino acids. Trimming shortened V by 3 bases and J by 2 bases, and 14 bases separated the two germline ends. Germline CDR1 reads LNHDA; CDR2 reads SQIVND (reference sequence). The CDR3: CASSIRGLGTYEQYF. The CDR3 bases are TGTGCCAGTAGTATTAGAGGACTGGGGACCTACGAGCAGTACTTC.

CDR3 in DNA: TGTGCCAGCAGCGTAGTAGCGGGGTCGACTACTGAAGCTTTCTTT. Protein sequence: CASSVVAGSTTEAFF. The V gene is TRBV9, the J gene TRBJ1-1, with D unclear. The V end was cut by 0 bases, the J end by 5 bases, with 14 bases between. This CDR3 comprises 15 residues. Germline CDR1 SGDLS, CDR2 YYNGEE.

The chain combines TRBV15 with TRBJ2-7, with D possibly TRBD1 on 5 matching bases. The CDR3 has 13 amino acids. The germline V gene has CDR1 LNHNV and CDR2 YYDKDF (reference sequence). Trimming took off 4 bases at V and 3 bases at J, with 10 bases between the two ends. DNA of the CDR3: TGTGCCACCAGCACTAGTCAGGGCTACGAGCAGTACTTC. Protein: CATSTSQGYEQYF. Drawing the rest from reference TRBV15 and TRBJ2-7, the complete variable domain is DAMVIQNPRYQVTQFGKPVTLSCSQTLNHNVMYWYQQKSSQAPKLLFHYYDKDFNNEADTPDNFQSRRPNTSFCFLDIRSPGLGDTAMYLCATSTSQGYEQYFGPGTRLTVT.

This clone is a singleton in its sample. The chain uses TRBV7-9 and TRBJ2-7, with TRBD2 as a possible D gene (6 bases). The CDR3 sequence is 12 residues long. Germline lookup yields CDR1 SEHNR and CDR2 FQNEAQ (reference sequence). The V gene lost 11 bases and the J gene lost 3 bases, with 14 bases spanning the gap. The CDR3 DNA follows: TGTGCCGCTGGGGGGTTTGGCTACGAGCAGTACTTC. Amino acids: CAAGGFGYEQYF.